The sequence of this T cell receptor beta chain was determined in a study of multiple sclerosis patients with progressive multifocal leukoencephalopathy. Remarks on this clone: As yet, its antigen is unknown.

TCRdb's copy holds only in-frame clones and misses some; the assay was immunoSEQ multiplex PCR. The sample consists of fewer than 35,000 clones, about 90% of them appearing once. V dropped 3 bases and J dropped 5; count of bases not matched to a gene: 17. Germline-derived CDR1 and CDR2 are SEHNR and FQNEAQ (reference sequence). The CDR3 runs to 18 residues. The time point was: time of PML onset. After about 15 to 56 months on natalizumab, the natalizumab-treated patients developed PML. The T3 samples were drawn when PML began. Findings and caveats of the study: Most PML patients had lower entropy, suggesting less diverse TRB repertoires.

The input for sequencing was PBMCs, taken from a patient treated with natalizumab. J is TRBJ1-1 and V is TRBV7-9, with TRBD1 identical over 8 bases. The TCR originated in a human donor with progressive multifocal leukoencephalopathy. CDR3 in DNA: TGTGCCAGCAGCTTTGCGAAGGGGGCAGGGGGCCCGAGTACTGAAGCTTTCTTT. Translating gives CASSFAKGAGGPSTEAFF. Full variable domain (outside the CDR3, taken from reference TRBV7-9 and TRBJ1-1): DTGVSQNPRHKITKRGQNVTFRCDPISEHNRLYWYRQTLGQGPEFLTYFQNEAQLEKSRLLSDRFSAERPKGSFSTLEIQRTEQGDSAMYLCASSFAKGAGGPSTEAFFGQGTRLTVV.